The 5 T cell receptor beta chains below were found in one sample sequenced in a study of OX40 agonist ivuxolimab in advanced cancers. Library creation used the immunoSEQ multiplex PCR assay. TCRdb's version of the immuneACCESS table is confined to in-frame rearrangements and falls short of the full clone set. An unresolved V gene accounts for under half of the shortfall where checked; the remainder is of unknown origin. The sample table lists 40,000 or so clones, around 90% of them with a count of one. The top ten hold approximately 12% of the sample. Sequencing used CD4+ or CD8+ T cells sorted from blood, obtained in a trial of the OX40 agonist ivuxolimab. These receptors all come from an adult with an advanced solid tumor such as melanoma, head and neck, liver or kidney cancer.

By proportion, this clone is medium-sized. The J gene is TRBJ2-3, the V gene TRBV7-8, with TRBD2 identical over 8 bases. Germline V gene data show CDR1 as SGHVS and CDR2 as FQNEAQ. Trimming at V came to 4 bases and at J to 4 bases, leaving 10 bases not matched to a gene. The CDR3 has 16 residues. CDR3 nucleotides: TGTGCCAGCAGCTGGGCCGGGACTAGGAGGGCAGATACGCAGTATTTT. As protein: CASSWAGTRRADTQYF.

This chain uses TRBV11-2 with TRBJ1-1; 7 bases map to TRBD1. The germline CDR1 and CDR2 sequences are SGHAT and FQNNGV. The CDR3 length is 15 residues. Trimming removed 2 bases from V and 0 bases from J; junction bases left unmatched: 3. The CDR3: CASSLTGVVNTEAFF. CDR3 nucleotide sequence: TGTGCCAGCAGCTTAACAGGGGTGGTGAACACTGAAGCTTTCTTT.

This clone was seen only once. This sequence joins TRBV7-9 and TRBJ1-2; D gene uncertain. Germline CDR1 reads SEHNR; CDR2 reads FQNEAQ (reference sequence). The V end lost 5 bases, the J end lost 0 bases, and 13 bases lay between the germline ends. CDR3 length: 15 residues. The CDR3 region has the DNA TGTGCCAGCAGCCGGGTGGCAGATCCTAACTATGGCTACACCTTC. Translating gives CASSRVADPNYGYTF.

The chain employs TRBV28 and TRBJ2-1; the D is unclear. Looked up from germline, CDR1 is MDHEN and CDR2 is SYDVKM. This CDR3 region has 18 residues. Deletions cut 0 bases from V and 1 base from J, with 16 bases between. The DNA of the CDR3 is TGTGCCAGCAGTTTATGGCCTAGAAGGGCGCATTCCTACAATGAGCAGTTCTTC. Its protein product is CASSLWPRRAHSYNEQFF.

This chain links TRBV11-2 with TRBJ2-5; D is unresolved. The V end lost 4 bases, the J end lost 1 base, and 13 bases lay between the germline ends. The CDR3 consists of 15 residues. The germline CDR1 and CDR2 sequences are SGHAT and FQNNGV. CDR3 residues: CASSSRHLPQETQYF. In DNA, the CDR3 is TGTGCCAGCAGCTCCCGGCATCTTCCCCAAGAGACCCAGTACTTC.